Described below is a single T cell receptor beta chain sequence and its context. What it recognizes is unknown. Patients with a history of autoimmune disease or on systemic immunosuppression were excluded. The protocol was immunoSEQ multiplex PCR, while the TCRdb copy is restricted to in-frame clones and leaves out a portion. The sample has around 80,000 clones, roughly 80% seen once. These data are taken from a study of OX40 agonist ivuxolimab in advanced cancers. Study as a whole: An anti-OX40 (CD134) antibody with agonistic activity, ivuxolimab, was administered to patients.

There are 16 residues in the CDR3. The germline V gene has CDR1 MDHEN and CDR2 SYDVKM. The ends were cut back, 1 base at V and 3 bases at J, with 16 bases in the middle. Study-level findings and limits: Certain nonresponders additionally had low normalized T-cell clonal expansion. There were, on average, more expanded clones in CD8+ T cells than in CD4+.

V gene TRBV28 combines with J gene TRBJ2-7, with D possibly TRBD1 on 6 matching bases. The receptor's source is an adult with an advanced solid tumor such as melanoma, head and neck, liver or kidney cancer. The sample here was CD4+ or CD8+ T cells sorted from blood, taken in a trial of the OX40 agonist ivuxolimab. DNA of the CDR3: TGTGCCAGCAGTTTATTGGGGGCAGGGAACCTCTACGAGCAGTACTTC. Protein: CASSLLGAGNLYEQYF.